This TCR beta chain was documented in a study of T cell changes during pregnancy in multiple sclerosis. This CDR3 spans 11 amino acids. Per germline, CDR1 SEHNR and CDR2 FQNEAQ (reference sequence). V gave up 4 bases and J gave up 4 bases, with 5 bases separating them. Measured with immunoSEQ multiplex PCR; TCRdb has only the in-frame clones, and not every one. The table lists around 95,000 clones, approximately 95% of them singletons, with about 1.7% in the top ten. This clonotype originated in a female donor in good health, enrolled as a control in a pregnancy study. This sequence joins TRBV7-9 and TRBJ2-7, with D unresolved. The specimen was peripheral blood, collected after pregnancy. The CDR3 coding sequence is TGTGCCAGCAGCTCGCAGTACGAGCAGTACTTC. Protein: CASSSQYEQYF.